The T cell receptor (beta chain) described here comes from a study of regulatory T cells in long-lasting Graves disease. Building of the TCR beta libraries involved iRepertoire HTBI primers and Arm-PCR of CDR3 regions. Via MiXCR, TCRdb re-called the multiplex PCR reads, giving one row per CDR3 protein. Among about 560,000 distinct CDR3 sequences listed, 15% to 20% were seen once. After removal of 4 bases from V and 6 bases from J, the junction contained 9 bases not matched to a gene. There are 14 residues in the CDR3. Germline loops: CDR1 LGHDT, CDR2 YNNKEL (reference sequence). There are many counts of this clonotype. Its antigen is unknown. Time point reported: newly diagnosed GD, antithyroid drugs for less than 3 months. RNA extracted from PBMCs served as the sequencing template. Patients came from an endocrinology department in Xi'an, China. Study results and caveats: Repertoires from persistent disease leaned toward TRBV28, TRBJ1-2 and TRBJ2-5.

The same sample was also studied in work on T cells in Graves' hyperthyroidism and ophthalmopathy. That study adds: For the diagnoses, clinical symptoms, serum thyroxine and TRAb, thyroid ultrasound and orbital computed tomography were used.

The chain couples TRBV3-1 to TRBJ2-7; the match to TRBD2 covers 7 bases. The sequence came from a man aged 18 to 35 with Graves disease. Sequencing used peripheral blood mononuclear cells (PBMCs), obtained at new diagnosis, from a patient treated with antithyroid drugs. CDR3 nucleotide sequence: TGTGCCAGCAGCCCCGGGAGGTACCTCTCCGAGCAGTACTTC. This translates into CASSPGRYLSEQYF.